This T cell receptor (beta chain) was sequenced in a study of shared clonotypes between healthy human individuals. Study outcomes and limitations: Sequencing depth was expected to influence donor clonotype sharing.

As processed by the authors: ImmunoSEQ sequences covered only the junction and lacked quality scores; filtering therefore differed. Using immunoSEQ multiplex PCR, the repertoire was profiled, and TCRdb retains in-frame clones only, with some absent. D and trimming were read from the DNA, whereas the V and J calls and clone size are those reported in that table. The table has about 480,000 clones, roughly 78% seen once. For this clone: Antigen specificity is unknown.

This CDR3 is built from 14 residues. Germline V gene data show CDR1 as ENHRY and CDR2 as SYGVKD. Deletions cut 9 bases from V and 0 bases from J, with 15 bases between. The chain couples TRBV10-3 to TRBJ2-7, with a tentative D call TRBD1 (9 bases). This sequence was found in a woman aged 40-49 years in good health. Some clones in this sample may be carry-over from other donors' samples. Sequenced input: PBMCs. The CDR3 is CAIAGGQGSYEQYF. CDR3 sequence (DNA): TGTGCCATTGCGGGGGGACAGGGCTCCTACGAGCAGTACTTC.